The sequence of this T cell receptor beta chain was determined in a study of OX40 agonist ivuxolimab in advanced cancers. Points from the study as a whole: The expanded peripheral T cells' antigen specificity was not determined.

Produced via immunoSEQ multiplex PCR; TCRdb's table is partial and in-frame only. The sample lists approximately 52,000 clones, under 85% occurring once. For this clone: No antigen is known for it.

CDR1 SGHNT and CDR2 YENEEA come from the germline V gene. The CDR3 is made up of 16 amino acids. With 5 bases clipped from V and 7 bases from J, the junction kept 6 bases outside the gene matches. The sequenced sample was CD4+ or CD8+ T cells sorted from blood, obtained in a trial of the OX40 agonist ivuxolimab. The receptor was derived from an adult with an advanced solid tumor such as melanoma, head and neck, liver or kidney cancer. This sequence joins TRBV11-3 and TRBJ2-4, with 15 bases aligning to TRBD2. CDR3: CASSPRTSGGENIQYF. In DNA, the CDR3 is TGTGCCAGCAGCCCCCGGACTAGCGGGGGGGAGAACATTCAGTACTTC.